This entry lists 21 T cell receptor beta chains sequenced from one sample in a study of shared T cell receptors in the human thymus (dated by TCRdb to the early 2020s). The receptor library was made with the immunoSEQ multiplex PCR assay. TCRdb re-hosts the immuneACCESS table, in-frame sequences only. Its copies lack some clones; in the studies checked, an unresolved V gene accounts for under half of them, and the cause for the rest is not known. In all, the sample holds about 610,000 clones, and around 87% of those were seen once. The top ten hold approximately 0.01% of the sample. This sample was shared with a second study, whose subject was human thymus T cells.

Sequencing used thymocytes. Source of these receptors: a boy under three years old with a congenital heart defect. Donor details come from another sample of the same person, matched by shared clones.

This clone was detected only once. The J gene is TRBJ2-7, the V gene TRBV7-9; D gene unclear. Germline assignment: CDR1 SEHNR and CDR2 FQNEAQ (reference sequence). The CDR3 extends over 14 amino acids. V lost 0 bases, J lost 4 bases, and 10 bases lay in between. The CDR3 DNA reads TGTGCCAGCAGCTTAGCGGGCGCAGTTTACGAGCAGTACTTC. This sequence encodes CASSLAGAVYEQYF.

The chain links TRBV28 to TRBJ2-1, with 10 bases fitting TRBD1. The CDR3 runs 14 residues. V lost 5 bases and J lost 8; bases outside the gene matches: 6. In germline, CDR1 is MDHEN, CDR2 SYDVKM. CDR3 DNA: TGTGCCAGCAGTACCGGGACAGGGGAATATGAGCAGTTCTTC. It yields the protein CASSTGTGEYEQFF.

This clone has a single count. The chain carries TRBV5-6 and TRBJ2-7; TRBD2 matches at 11 bases. The germline gives CDR1 SGHDT, CDR2 YYEEEE. The junction had 17 bases not matched to a gene; V was cut back by 4 bases and J by 2 bases. This CDR3 comprises 19 residues. CDR3 in amino acids: CASSQFGLAGVTFPYEQYF. The CDR3 DNA sequence: TGTGCCAGCAGCCAATTCGGACTAGCGGGTGTAACCTTCCCCTACGAGCAGTACTTC.

The V and J genes are TRBV15 and TRBJ1-1, with 7 bases lining up with TRBD1. The CDR3 is made up of 13 amino acids. V lost 5 bases and J lost 5; bases outside the gene matches: 5. Germline V gene lookup returns CDR1 LNHNV and CDR2 YYDKDF (reference sequence). The CDR3 loop is CATSPGGMTEAFF. The CDR3 nucleotides read TGTGCCACCAGCCCAGGGGGAATGACTGAAGCTTTCTTT.

The rearrangement joins TRBV19 to TRBJ2-1, with D perhaps TRBD1 (5 bases). In germline, CDR1 is LNHDA, CDR2 SQIVND (reference sequence). The ends were cut back, 2 bases at V and 7 bases at J, with 12 bases in the middle. The CDR3 length is 14 residues. CDR3 coding DNA: TGTGCCAGTAGTATAAGGTTAAAGGGGAATGAGCAGTTCTTC. Its translation: CASSIRLKGNEQFF.

V is TRBV27 and J is TRBJ2-1; 9 bases are a match to TRBD1. Germline trimming cut 5 bases from V and 5 bases from J; bases unmatched to any gene: 4. CDR3 length equals 14 residues. Germline V gene lookup returns CDR1 MNHEY and CDR2 SMNVEV (reference sequence). The CDR3: CASSKGQGNNEQFF. CDR3 coding DNA: TGTGCCAGCAGTAAGGGACAGGGAAACAATGAGCAGTTCTTC.

The rearrangement links TRBV10-3 to TRBJ2-1; 10 nucleotides agree with TRBD2. V lost 3 bases and J lost 6; bases outside the gene matches: 11. CDR1 ENHRY and CDR2 SYGVKD come from the germline V gene. This CDR3 region has 17 residues. CDR3 amino acids: CAISDPEWTSGPNEQFF. The CDR3 region has the DNA TGTGCCATCAGTGACCCCGAGTGGACTAGCGGACCCAATGAGCAGTTCTTC.

The J gene is TRBJ2-1, the V gene TRBV4-3, with 14 nucleotides matching TRBD2. After removal of 1 base from V and 0 bases from J, the junction contained 11 bases not matched to a gene. CDR1 is LGHNA, CDR2 YSLEER, per germline. The CDR3 runs 21 residues. Here the CDR3 reads CASSQVGTGGLAGDSYNEQFF. The CDR3 DNA is TGCGCCAGCAGCCAAGTCGGGACAGGGGGACTAGCGGGAGACTCCTACAATGAGCAGTTCTTC.

The rearrangement joins TRBV5-1 to TRBJ2-3; 10 nucleotides agree with TRBD2. This CDR3 spans 19 amino acids. The ends lost 3 bases at V and 0 bases at J; junction bases unmatched: 13. Germline loops: CDR1 SGHRS, CDR2 YFSETQ. The chain's CDR3 is CASSYAGTSDLPSTDTQYF. The CDR3 region has the DNA TGCGCCAGCAGCTACGCCGGGACTAGCGATTTACCCAGCACAGATACGCAGTATTTT.

A few counts support this clone. The rearrangement links TRBV10-2 to TRBJ2-3, with 16 nucleotides matching TRBD2. Trimming at V came to 2 bases and at J to 4 bases, leaving 15 bases not matched to a gene. This CDR3 spans 21 amino acids. The germline V gene has CDR1 WSHSY and CDR2 SAAADI. The CDR3 DNA follows: TGCGCCAGCAGTGAGCCCTTGGGGGGACTAGCGGGAGGGCCGAGGGCAGATACGCAGTATTTT. Translation: CASSEPLGGLAGGPRADTQYF.

The genes are TRBV29-1 and TRBJ2-5; D is unresolved. The CDR3 consists of 13 residues. Germline CDR1 reads SQVTM; CDR2 reads ANQGSEA. Trimming stripped 1 base from V and 1 base from J, with 7 bases between. The CDR3: CSVEAGTQETQYF. In DNA form, the CDR3 reads TGCAGCGTTGAAGCAGGCACCCAAGAGACCCAGTACTTC.

This clone was seen once. The chain couples TRBV4-3 to TRBJ2-4, with 12 nucleotides matching TRBD2. J lost 3 bases, V lost 1 base, and 16 bases had no gene match. CDR1 is LGHNA and CDR2 is YSLEER in the germline V gene. This CDR3 spans 21 amino acids. The CDR3 region has the DNA TGCGCCAGCAGCCAAGTCCTCCGAGCTAGCGGGAGGGCCGTGGGCAAAAACATTCAGTACTTC. Amino acids: CASSQVLRASGRAVGKNIQYF.

The chain is built from TRBV7-6 and TRBJ2-1, with D possibly being TRBD2 (6 bases). V was cut by 5 bases and J by 2 bases, with 13 bases left in between. The CDR3 is 15 amino acids. Germline V gene sequence: CDR1 SGHVS, CDR2 FNYEAQ. The DNA for the CDR3 is TGTGCCAGCAGCACCCGGCGACTAGCCTACAATGAGCAGTTCTTC. This translates into CASSTRRLAYNEQFF.

The chain joins TRBV4-2 to TRBJ1-5, with unresolved D. The V end lost 3 bases, the J end lost 0 bases, and 6 bases lay between the germline ends. This CDR3 is 14 amino acids long. CDR1 and CDR2 (germline): LGHNA, YNFKEQ. The CDR3 spells CASSHGYSNQPQHF. Written as DNA, the CDR3 is TGTGCCAGCAGCCACGGGTATAGCAATCAGCCCCAGCATTTT.

V gene TRBV2 combines with J gene TRBJ2-5, with a possible D match to TRBD2 (5 bases). The J call is uncertain, as TRBJ2-7 better fits the DNA end. The length of the CDR3 is 15 residues. Germline assignment: CDR1 SNHLY and CDR2 FYNNEI. The CDR3 loop reads CASSELPSAAYEQYF. CDR3 DNA sequence: TGTGCCAGCAGTGAACTCCCCTCAGCGGCCTACGAGCAGTACTTC.

The V gene is TRBV6-1, the J gene TRBJ2-1; 8 nucleotides match TRBD1. Germline assignment: CDR1 MNHNS and CDR2 SASEGT. This CDR3 comprises 14 residues. J was trimmed by 8 bases and V by 9 bases; bases with no gene match: 12. The CDR3: CASSWGQAWDEQFF. Written as DNA, the CDR3 is TGTGCCAGTAGTTGGGGACAGGCGTGGGATGAGCAGTTCTTC.

The V gene is TRBV4-3, the J gene TRBJ2-1; 9 positions match TRBD2. V lost 0 bases, J lost 8 bases, and 8 bases stayed unmatched. The germline CDR1 and CDR2 sequences are LGHNA and YSLEER. The CDR3 extends over 16 amino acids. CDR3 nucleotides: TGCGCCAGCAGCCAAGAATCCCAGCGGGAGGTCTATGAGCAGTTCTTC. Translation gives CASSQESQREVYEQFF.

This clone showed up just once. This sequence joins TRBV7-9 and TRBJ2-5; the D gene is possibly TRBD2 (6 bases). The DNA matches TRBJ2-7 better at its end, which makes the J call doubtful. The germline CDR1 and CDR2 sequences are SEHNR and FQNEAQ (reference sequence). This CDR3 region has 16 residues. CDR3 in DNA: TGTGCCAGCAGCCCAACCCGACCCTCGGCGGGACTCGAGCAGTACTTC. It yields the protein CASSPTRPSAGLEQYF.

The chain joins TRBV4-2 to TRBJ2-1; 11 bases are shared with TRBD2. V shed 1 base, J shed 5 bases, and the junction held 10 bases outside the gene matches. This CDR3 is built from 18 residues. Germline V lookup: CDR1 LGHNA, CDR2 YNFKEQ. This chain's CDR3 is CASSQGAPTSGRNNEQFF. CDR3 in DNA: TGTGCCAGCAGCCAAGGGGCCCCTACTAGCGGGAGAAACAATGAGCAGTTCTTC.

CDR3: CASSSKIRSDTDTQYF. In DNA, the CDR3 is TGTGCCAGCAGTTCCAAAATACGGTCTGACACAGATACGCAGTATTTT. The chain joins TRBV27 to TRBJ2-3; D is unclear. Germline V gene data show CDR1 as MNHEY and CDR2 as SMNVEV (reference sequence). Deletions cut 4 bases from V and 2 bases from J, with 16 bases between. The CDR3 consists of 16 residues.

This clone was observed a single time. This chain connects TRBV30 to TRBJ2-4; D is perhaps TRBD2 (6 bases). The CDR3 has 18 residues. Germline CDR1 is GTSNPN and CDR2 is SVGIG (reference sequence). V gave up 3 bases and J gave up 0 bases, with 21 bases separating them. CDR3 nucleotide sequence: TGTGCCTGGAGGGCCCGGTGGGCTAGCGACCTAGCCAAAAACATTCAGTACTTC. It is translated as CAWRARWASDLAKNIQYF.